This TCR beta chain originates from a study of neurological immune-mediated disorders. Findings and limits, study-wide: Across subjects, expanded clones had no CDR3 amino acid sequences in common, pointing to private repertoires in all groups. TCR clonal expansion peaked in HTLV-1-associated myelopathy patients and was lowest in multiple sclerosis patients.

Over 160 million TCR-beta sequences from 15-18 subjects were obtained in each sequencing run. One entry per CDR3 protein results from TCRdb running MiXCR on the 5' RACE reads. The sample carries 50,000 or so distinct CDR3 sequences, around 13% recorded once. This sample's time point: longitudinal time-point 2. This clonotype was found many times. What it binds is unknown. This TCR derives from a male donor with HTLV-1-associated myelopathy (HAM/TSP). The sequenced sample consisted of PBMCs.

For the CDR3, the DNA is TGTGCCACCAGCGAGCGACAGTACAATCAGCCCCAGCATTTT. It yields the protein CATSERQYNQPQHF. The rearrangement joins TRBV15 to TRBJ1-5, with D perhaps TRBD1 (5 bases). The germline gives CDR1 LNHNV, CDR2 YYDKDF (reference sequence). The CDR3 consists of 14 residues. Trimming left V 5 bases short and J 3 bases short, with 11 bases between.